Described below is a single TCR beta chain sequence and its context. This entry is derived from a study of OX40 agonist ivuxolimab in advanced cancers. The CDR3 contains 18 residues. V shed 7 bases and J shed 0 bases, with 22 bases lying between them. In germline, CDR1 is MDHEN, CDR2 SYDVKM. Assay: immunoSEQ multiplex PCR; the TCRdb copy retains only in-frame clones and omits some. This sample carries more than 20,000 clones, just under 75% of them seen once, and the ten largest clones take 15% to 20%. Sequencing was performed on CD4+ or CD8+ T cells sorted from blood, taken in a trial of the OX40 agonist ivuxolimab. The clonotype originates from an adult with an advanced solid tumor such as melanoma, head and neck, liver or kidney cancer. This rearrangement joins TRBV28 to TRBJ1-3; TRBD1 is a possible D gene (6 bases). CDR3 DNA sequence: TGTGCCAGCAACCCAAGGGGGTCCCCGACAACCTCTGGAAACACCATATATTTT. Amino acids: CASNPRGSPTTSGNTIYF.